This TCR beta chain was recovered during a study of OX40 agonist ivuxolimab in advanced cancers. Study-wide background: Averaging 60 years in age, with a range of about 23 to 85, the cohort was approximately 83% male.

There are 14 residues in the CDR3. Germline values: CDR1 MNHEY, CDR2 SVGAGI. V gave up 6 bases and J gave up 3 bases; unmatched junction bases: 3. Method: immunoSEQ multiplex PCR; TCRdb's copy keeps in-frame clones and lacks some. The profile covers some 120,000 clones, with around 90% appearing a single time and approximately 0.81% taken by the ten largest. The sequencing here drew on CD4+ or CD8+ T cells sorted from blood, taken in a trial of the OX40 agonist ivuxolimab. This TCR derives from an adult with an advanced solid tumor such as melanoma, head and neck, liver or kidney cancer. The chain recombines TRBV6-5 with TRBJ2-7; TRBD1 matches at 12 bases. The CDR3 loop is CASSRDRGLYEQYF. The CDR3 coding sequence is TGTGCCAGCAGCCGGGACAGGGGGCTCTACGAGCAGTACTTC.